This TCR beta chain was profiled in a study of T cell responses to AZD1222 COVID-19 vaccine. Profiled with immunoSEQ multiplex PCR; TCRdb holds only in-frame clones, not every one. The repertoire holds 80,000 to 90,000 clones, with about 90% as singletons. The CDR3 is made up of 14 amino acids. Germline lookup yields CDR1 SGHRS and CDR2 YFSETQ. V shed 9 bases, J shed 6 bases, and the junction held 10 bases outside the gene matches. This clone was counted a few times. Its antigen is not known. Study results and limitations: Dominant at 160-218 and 743-854, vaccine-associated CD4 TCRs also spanned spike. Repertoires in all cases were sampled only once the peak T cell response had passed. Targets within unmutated variant regions were reportedly found for nearly half of spike-specific TCRs.

This TCR derives from an adult in good health. V and J are TRBV5-1 and TRBJ2-1, with TRBD1 matching 9 bases. The sample here was peripheral blood, taken on day 0 of AZD1222 vaccination. CDR3: CATNRDRAPNEQFF. The CDR3 bases are TGCGCCACCAACCGGGACAGGGCCCCCAATGAGCAGTTCTTC.